The entry below describes one T cell receptor beta chain. The repertoire was sequenced with immunoSEQ multiplex PCR; TCRdb's copy has only in-frame clones and lacks some. Among roughly 2,000 clones, about 79% were seen once, and the ten largest hold about 2.4%. These data originate in a study of immune evolution from preneoplasia to lung adenocarcinoma. At the level of the study: HLA loss of heterozygosity: under 7.5% AIS, around 16% MIA, about 31% ADC, none AAH.

This CDR3 spans 18 amino acids. J lost 4 bases, V lost 1 base, and 12 bases had no gene match. CDR1 is LGHNA, CDR2 YSLEER, per germline. Patient tissue came from resections in Japan or China, 2014–2017. Nucleic acids came from premalignant or tumor cells enriched by macro-dissection. The receptor was derived from a person between 50 and 60 years old with lung adenocarcinoma. The V and J genes are TRBV4-3 and TRBJ2-7; 11 bases are a match to TRBD2. Sample: FFPE invasive lung adenocarcinoma tissue. CDR3 region: CASSQVRGLAGGKYEQYF. The CDR3 DNA sequence: TGCGCCAGCAGCCAAGTGAGAGGTCTAGCGGGGGGCAAGTACGAGCAGTACTTC.